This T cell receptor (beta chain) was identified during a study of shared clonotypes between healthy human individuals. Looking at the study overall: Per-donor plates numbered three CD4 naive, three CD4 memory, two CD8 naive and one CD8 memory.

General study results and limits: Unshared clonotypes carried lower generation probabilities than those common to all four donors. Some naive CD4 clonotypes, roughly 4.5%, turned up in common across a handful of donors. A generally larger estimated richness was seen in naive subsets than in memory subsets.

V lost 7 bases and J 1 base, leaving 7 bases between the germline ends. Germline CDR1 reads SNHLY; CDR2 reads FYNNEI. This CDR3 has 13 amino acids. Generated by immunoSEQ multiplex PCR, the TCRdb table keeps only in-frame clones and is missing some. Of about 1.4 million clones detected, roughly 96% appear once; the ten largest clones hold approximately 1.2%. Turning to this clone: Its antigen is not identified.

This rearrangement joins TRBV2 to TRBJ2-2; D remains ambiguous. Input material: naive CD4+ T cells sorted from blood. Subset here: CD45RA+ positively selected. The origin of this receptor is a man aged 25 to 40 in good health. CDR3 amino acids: CASKKVNTGELFF. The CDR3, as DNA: TGTGCCAGCAAAAAGGTGAACACCGGGGAGCTGTTTTTT.